These 8 T cell receptor beta chains came from one sample sequenced in a study of blood T cell repertoires in COVID-19. Repertoires were generated with immunoSEQ multiplex PCR, while TCRdb's copy carries only in-frame clones and drops some. The sample gives 150,000 to 250,000 clones, around 82% of which show up once; 12% is in the top ten. Sequencing was carried out using PBMCs or T cells enriched from blood (not recorded which). The receptors here all came from a man in his forties who had recovered from COVID-19.

V gene TRBV9 combines with J gene TRBJ2-1; 11 bases align to TRBD2. J lost 12 bases, V lost 3 bases, and 14 bases had no gene match. Germline CDR1 reads SGDLS; CDR2 reads YYNGEE. This CDR3 comprises 16 residues. CDR3 protein: CASSAPGLAVLGVQFF. The DNA for the CDR3 is TGTGCCAGCAGCGCCCCGGGACTAGCGGTTCTGGGGGTGCAGTTCTTC.

The rearrangement links TRBV13 to TRBJ1-1; no definite D call. The length of the CDR3 is 11 residues. Per germline, CDR1 PRHDT and CDR2 FYEKMQ (reference sequence). V lost 7 bases, J lost 5 bases, and 8 bases lay in between. CDR3 DNA sequence: TGTGCCAGCATCCCGAGAACTGAAGCTTTCTTT. Translation gives CASIPRTEAFF.

The chain employs TRBV21-1 and TRBJ1-5; the table's D call, TRBD1, was not checked against the DNA. TRBV21-1 counts as a pseudogene. The CDR3 is 17 amino acids. CDR3 sequence reads: CASSKGGTALSNQPQHF. In nucleotides, the CDR3 is TGTGCCAGCAGCAAAGGAGGGACAGCTCTTAGCAATCAGCCCCAGCATTTT.

V is TRBV5-1 and J is TRBJ1-1, with TRBD1 identical over 9 bases. Germline lookup yields CDR1 SGHRS and CDR2 YFSETQ. Unmatched junction bases numbered 10, after V lost 9 bases and J lost 4 bases. The CDR3 spans 14 residues. The CDR3 DNA sequence: TGCGCCACCAAACCGGGACAGGGTCCCACTGAAGCTTTCTTT. Amino acids: CATKPGQGPTEAFF.

As concerns this clone: The same CDR3 can be traced to other DNA sequences in this sample. The chain combines TRBV9 with TRBJ2-5; TRBD2 matches at 7 bases. The germline CDR1 and CDR2 sequences are SGDLS and YYNGEE. The ends lost 3 bases at V and 5 bases at J; junction bases unmatched: 1. The CDR3 length is 12 residues. CDR3: CASSAGGETQYF. In DNA, the CDR3 is TGTGCCAGCAGCGCGGGAGGCGAGACCCAGTACTTC. Based on the CDR3 plus reference TRBV9 and TRBJ2-5, the full variable domain is DSGVTQTPKHLITATGQRVTLRCSPRSGDLSVYWYQQSLDQGLQFLIQYYNGEERAKGNILERFSAQQFPDLHSELNLSSLELGDSALYFCASSAGGETQYFGPGTRLLVL.

A note on this clone: One end of the junction is discordant with germline, which a read error may explain. The chain has TRBV6-2 or TRBV6-3 and TRBJ2-5; possibly TRBD1 for D (5 bases). This CDR3 spans 16 amino acids. Germline V lookup: CDR1 MNHEY, CDR2 SVGEGT. For the CDR3, the DNA is TGTGCCAGCAGTCCCGACCCCCCCAGGGTTCAAGGGACCCAGTACTTC. Translating it yields CASSPDPPRVQGTQYF.

J is TRBJ1-2 and V is TRBV9; maybe TRBD1 (6 bases). Trimming took 0 bases from V and 5 from J, leaving 17 bases between them. Germline loops: CDR1 SGDLS, CDR2 YYNGEE. The CDR3 length is 16 residues. CDR3 sequence (DNA): TGTGCCAGCAGCGTAGATGTGGACGGCCAGGGGTATGGCTACACCTTC. Translated: CASSVDVDGQGYGYTF. Full variable domain (rest looked up from reference TRBV9 and TRBJ1-2): DSGVTQTPKHLITATGQRVTLRCSPRSGDLSVYWYQQSLDQGLQFLIQYYNGEERAKGNILERFSAQQFPDLHSELNLSSLELGDSALYFCASSVDVDGQGYGYTFGSGTRLTVV.

As to this clone: Distinct nucleotide sequences in the sample also encode this CDR3. This chain uses TRBV19 with TRBJ1-1; 7 nucleotides align to TRBD1. This CDR3 has 14 residues. Germline assignment: CDR1 LNHDA and CDR2 SQIVND (reference sequence). Trimming cost V 4 bases and J 0 bases; bases outside gene matches: 2. Written as DNA, the CDR3 is TGTGCCAGTAGTACGGGACAGATGAACACTGAAGCTTTCTTT. Protein product: CASSTGQMNTEAFF.